These 17 T cell receptor beta chains originate from one sample sequenced in a study of molecular identifiers for immune sequencing clone quantification. TCRdb fed the PCR reads into MiXCR, producing one record per CDR3 protein. The sample lists just under 65,000 distinct CDR3 sequences; less than 20% were seen once. The sequencing sample was made of naive CD8+ T cells from blood, with Jurkat cell RNA spiked in. Specified subset: FACS-sorted CD8+CD4-CCR7+CD45RA+ naive T cells. The receptor set was obtained from a human donor in good health. Some libraries in this study had Jurkat cell RNA spiked in.

This clonotype showed up just a few times. V gene TRBV28 combines with J gene TRBJ2-1, with 7 bases matching TRBD1. The CDR3 covers 17 residues. V dropped 1 base and J dropped 6; count of bases not matched to a gene: 12. Per the germline V gene, CDR1 is MDHEN and CDR2 is SYDVKM. CDR3 DNA sequence: TGTGCCAGCAGTTTATTAACCGGGACAGCAGGGTTCAATGAGCAGTTCTTC. Its translation is CASSLLTGTAGFNEQFF.

This clonotype turned up a few times. This sequence joins TRBV27 and TRBJ2-7; 9 nucleotides agree with TRBD2. The CDR3 is made up of 13 amino acids. From germline, CDR1 is MNHEY and CDR2 SMNVEV (reference sequence). The V gene end was trimmed by 5 bases and the J gene end by 2 bases; junction bases not matched to a gene: 1. Here the CDR3 reads CASSPSGTYEQYF. Here the CDR3 DNA reads TGTGCCAGCAGTCCTAGCGGGACCTACGAGCAGTACTTC.

With regard to this clonotype: This sequence may be a read error, since a much larger clone differs from it by one base. The rearrangement links TRBV19 to TRBJ2-3, with a tentative D call TRBD2 (5 bases). There are 15 residues in the CDR3. The germline CDR1 and CDR2 sequences are LNHDA and SQIVND (reference sequence). The CDR3 here is CASSIAGLAVDTQFF. CDR3 sequence (DNA): TGTGCCAGTAGTATAGCGGGCCTAGCAGTGGATACGCAGTTTTTT.

Notes on this clonotype: A much more abundant neighbour one base away suggests this may be a read error. The chain recombines TRBV19 with TRBJ2-7, with 9 bases that match TRBD2. V lost 5 bases, J lost 2 bases, and 13 bases stayed unmatched. The germline V gene has CDR1 LNHDA and CDR2 SQIVND (reference sequence). The CDR3 extends over 17 amino acids. The CDR3 region is CASSPNTRTSDTYEQYF. The CDR3 nucleotides are TGTGCCAGTAGTCCCAATACCAGGACTAGCGACACCTACGAGCAGTACTTC.

In regard to this clonotype: A clone one base away is much larger, so this may be a read error. V gene TRBV10-3 combines with J gene TRBJ2-7; possible D gene TRBD2, 5 bases. The V and J ends lost 8 bases and 1 base respectively, with 12 bases between them. The V gene's germline CDR1 is ENHRY and CDR2 SYGVKD. CDR3 length: 13 residues. The CDR3 is CAISGRRSYEQYF. The CDR3 DNA reads as TGTGCCATCTCGGGAAGGCGGTCCTACGAGCAGTACTTC.

There are many counts of this clonotype. The V call is TRBV29-1, the J call TRBJ2-3; 8 bases match TRBD1. V lost 0 bases to trimming and J lost 4 bases; unmatched junction nucleotides: 0. Per the germline V gene, CDR1 is SQVTM and CDR2 is ANQGSEA. The CDR3 length is 13 residues. The CDR3 nucleotides read TGCAGCGTTGAAGAACAGGGGGCAGATACGCAGTATTTT. This gives the protein CSVEEQGADTQYF.

This clonotype came up a few times. This chain connects TRBV7-6 to TRBJ2-1; either TRBD1 or TRBD2 may supply D (5 bases each). This CDR3 is built from 13 residues. Trimming removed 5 bases from V and 4 bases from J, with 9 bases in between. In germline, CDR1 is SGHVS, CDR2 FNYEAQ. The CDR3 coding sequence is TGTGCCAGCAGCCGGGACCGGTACAATGAGCAGTTCTTC. Amino acid sequence: CASSRDRYNEQFF.

This clonotype was observed at least ten times. The J gene is TRBJ2-1, the V gene TRBV7-9; D perhaps matches TRBD2 (5 bases). There are 13 residues in the CDR3. Trimming took 5 bases from V and 4 from J, leaving 9 bases between them. CDR1 is SEHNR, CDR2 FQNEAQ, per germline (reference sequence). The DNA of the CDR3 is TGTGCCAGCAGCCCGGACTCATACAATGAGCAGTTCTTC. As protein: CASSPDSYNEQFF.

This clonotype was picked up many times. The chain couples TRBV28 to TRBJ1-4; 7 positions match TRBD1. The CDR3 runs to 17 residues. After removal of 6 bases from V and 2 bases from J, the junction contained 12 bases not matched to a gene. Per the germline V gene, CDR1 is MDHEN and CDR2 is SYDVKM. CDR3 bases: TGTGCCAGCAGCTATGGGTTCAGGGGGACGACTAATGAAAAACTGTTTTTT. It yields the protein CASSYGFRGTTNEKLFF. Drawing the rest from reference TRBV28 and TRBJ1-4, the complete variable domain is DVKVTQSSRYLVKRTGEKVFLECVQDMDHENMFWYRQDPGLGLRLIYFSYDVKMKEKGDIPEGYSVSREKKERFSLILESASTNQTSMYLCASSYGFRGTTNEKLFFGSGTQLSVL.

Concerning this clonotype: A much larger clone differs by one base, so this may be a read error. V gene TRBV29-1 combines with J gene TRBJ2-2; tentatively, D is TRBD1 or TRBD2 (5 bases each). Between the trimmed V and J ends, which lost 4 bases and 8 bases, there was a span of 17 bases. This CDR3 comprises 14 residues. Germline-derived CDR1 and CDR2 are SQVTM and ANQGSEA. DNA of the CDR3: TGCAGCGTTGGAGATCGAGTGGGGGTTGGGGAGCTGTTTTTT. Translation: CSVGDRVGVGELFF.

This clonotype has a count of ten or more. The rearrangement links TRBV28 to TRBJ2-2; TRBD1 matches at 9 bases. Germline V gene sequence: CDR1 MDHEN, CDR2 SYDVKM. V trimming: 7 bases; J trimming: 7 bases; junction bases outside the gene matches: 7. The CDR3 covers 14 residues. CDR3 residues: CASTFGTGNGELFF. The CDR3 nucleotides are TGTGCCAGCACGTTTGGGACAGGGAACGGGGAGCTGTTTTTT.

The chain joins TRBV19 to TRBJ2-1, with TRBD2 matching 11 bases. This CDR3 has 15 amino acids. Germline lookup yields CDR1 LNHDA and CDR2 SQIVND (reference sequence). V trimming: 7 bases; J trimming: 6 bases; junction bases outside the gene matches: 8. In DNA, the CDR3 is TGTGCCAGTACCCCCGGGCTAGCGGGAGGCAATGAGCAGTTCTTC. Its protein product is CASTPGLAGGNEQFF.

Ten or more counts support this clonotype. The chain is built from TRBV7-9 and TRBJ2-7, with D possibly matching TRBD2 (6 bases). The CDR3 consists of 16 residues. The germline gives CDR1 SEHNR, CDR2 FQNEAQ (reference sequence). V was clipped by 2 bases and J by 4 bases, with 18 bases between them. Here the CDR3 reads CASSLSTGLTLYEQYF. CDR3 bases: TGTGCCAGCAGCTTAAGTACGGGACTTACTCTTTACGAGCAGTACTTC. Based on the CDR3 plus reference TRBV7-9 and TRBJ2-7, the full variable domain is DTGVSQNPRHKITKRGQNVTFRCDPISEHNRLYWYRQTLGQGPEFLTYFQNEAQLEKSRLLSDRFSAERPKGSFSTLEIQRTEQGDSAMYLCASSLSTGLTLYEQYFGPGTRLTVT.

This clonotype showed up many times. The chain is built from TRBV7-8 and TRBJ2-4; no firm D call. Between the trimmed V and J ends, which lost 0 bases and 6 bases, there was a span of 12 bases. The germline gives CDR1 SGHVS, CDR2 FQNEAQ. The CDR3 spans 15 residues. In nucleotides, the CDR3 is TGTGCCAGCAGCTTAGCCGACTCCCAGCTAAACATTCAGTACTTC. It translates to CASSLADSQLNIQYF.

Regarding this clonotype: This may be a read error: a much more frequent sequence differs by one nucleotide. This chain links TRBV2 with TRBJ2-6; D uncertain. CDR1 is SNHLY and CDR2 is FYNNEI in the germline V gene. The CDR3 runs to 15 residues. The germline V and J ends were trimmed by 8 bases and 4 bases, with 15 bases remaining between them. CDR3 sequence (DNA): TGTGCCAGCGAACCCTCGCCGGACGGGGCCAACGTCCTGACTTTC. Translating gives CASEPSPDGANVLTF.

In its sample, this clonotype was seen a few times. J is TRBJ2-2 and V is TRBV6-5, with D uncertain. CDR3 length: 14 amino acids. V was pared by 7 bases and J by 7 bases, with 16 bases between. Germline CDR1 and CDR2: MNHEY and SVGAGI. This chain's CDR3 is CASTTPPYGGELFF. In DNA, the CDR3 is TGTGCCAGCACCACCCCCCCCTATGGCGGGGAGCTGTTTTTT.

The chain is built from TRBV7-9 and TRBJ2-7; 9 bases are shared with TRBD1. V lost 5 bases, J lost 12 bases, and 14 bases stayed unmatched. The CDR3 has 14 residues. Germline V CDR1 and CDR2: SEHNR, FQNEAQ (reference sequence). CDR3 region: CASSPWDRVYELYF. Here the CDR3 DNA reads TGTGCCAGCAGCCCGTGGGACAGGGTTTACGAACTGTACTTC.